This TCR beta chain appears in the sequencing data of a study of beta chain features in type 1 diabetes listed by TCRdb under 2018. About the investigation overall: Mean age, gender distribution, total cell number and subset yield did not differ between patients and healthy donors. A total of some 110 million sorted cells were examined across all samples, and the number of cells per subset was strongly correlated with RNA yield. The study compared TCRB repertoires of sorted circulating CD4+ T cell subsets between recently diagnosed type 1 diabetes patients and matched healthy donors. Naive and central memory subsets were obtained from all 28 donors, but regulatory and stem cell-like memory subsets were isolated from only 8 patients and roughly eight healthy donors.

Each donor gave one peripheral blood draw, roughly 110 mL on average, collected into heparinised tubes. A BD FACSAria II was used to sort naive, central memory, regulatory and stem cell-like memory CD4+ T cells with a panel that included CD45RO, CCR7, CD25, CD127, CD95 and CD27. Purity was above 98% for every sorted population. PBMCs were separated immediately by Lymphoprep density gradient centrifugation and were stained directly, without being cultured. So that batch effects would be minimized, each experiment stained and sorted samples in pairs, pairing one healthy donor with one patient. Here is what the overall study found, with its caveats: HLA sub-analyses involved small numbers of individuals, so any influence of HLA type on TCRB rearrangement remained unresolved. Fewer insertions and more nucleotide deletions at VDJ recombination sites were observed in patients with type 1 diabetes, implying thymic rearrangement abnormalities. In all four CD4+ subsets, TCRB CDR3 length was moderately but significantly shorter in type 1 diabetes patients. Because cDNA was sequenced instead of genomic DNA, activated cells with high expression could be over-represented, although the groups did not differ in activation or CD3 levels. Shorter templates might be favored by PCR, yet because patient and control samples were amplified and corrected together, any such skew would affect both groups equally. Naive, central memory and regulatory TCRB repertoires appeared to be more similar among patients than among healthy donors.

At the junction V is shortened by 11 bases and J by 3 bases; bases outside the gene matches: 4. CDR1 and CDR2 are read off the germline V gene as SNHLY and FYNNEI. The CDR3 runs 11 amino acids, cysteine and phenylalanine included. Of all the DNA, just the CDR3 is kept, 33 bases in frame from base 1. The entire amount of isolated RNA was reverse transcribed using the High Capacity cDNA Reverse Transcription Kit, so the sequenced TCRB transcripts were expressed ones. Naive, central memory and regulatory T cell samples underwent deep immunoSEQ sequencing, averaging around 4 million total reads per sample. Sorted cells were lysed in RLT buffer and RNA was extracted with DNase-treated RNeasy Micro or Mini kits, depending on cell number. Each cell subset was processed on its own to prevent cross-contamination, while patient and healthy donor samples were processed together. The immunoSEQ multiplex PCR was used to amplify TCRB sequences from cDNA, generating 87-bp fragments that spanned the CDR3 region. Amplicons were sequenced on the Illumina HiSeq platform. The original pipeline was this. PCR bias was computationally corrected using synthetic template baselines, reads within Hamming distance 2 were collapsed, and singletons that could not be merged were discarded. Reads were aligned against IMGT to assign V, D and J genes, CDR3 length and insertions or deletions at six rearrangement sites. Clonotype counts were normalized to sorted cell number within each subset before computing true diversity and Gini coefficients with the tcR R package. Repertoire sharing was quantified using the overlap coefficient calculated on TCRB nucleotide sequences. Out-of-frame TCRB sequences from naive cells were analyzed to stand in for the pre-selection repertoire. The clones in this table, taken by TCRdb from immuneACCESS, are in-frame only. Not every clone is retained; where verified, under half of the shortfall comes from an unresolved V gene, and the cause of the rest is unknown. Clone size and the V and J calls come from that table; the DNA yielded D and trimming. This sample holds 550,000 to 850,000 clones; roughly 13% were observed only once. In total, the top ten clones hold less than 0.025% of the sample.

Worth noting for this clone: Which antigen it targets is not known. Within one base of it there is no much larger clone, and no base qualities were kept.

Material for sequencing was naive CD4+ T cells from blood. The label giving this sample's cell subset or site can be read as: true naive CD4+ T cells. This sequence uses TRBV2 and TRBJ2-7, with 7 central nucleotides matching TRBD1. The clonotype comes from a man aged 18 to 30 with type 1 diabetes. CDR3 sequence: CAVRQGYEQYF. In nucleotides, the sequence is TGTGCCGTTAGACAGGGCTACGAGCAGTACTTC.